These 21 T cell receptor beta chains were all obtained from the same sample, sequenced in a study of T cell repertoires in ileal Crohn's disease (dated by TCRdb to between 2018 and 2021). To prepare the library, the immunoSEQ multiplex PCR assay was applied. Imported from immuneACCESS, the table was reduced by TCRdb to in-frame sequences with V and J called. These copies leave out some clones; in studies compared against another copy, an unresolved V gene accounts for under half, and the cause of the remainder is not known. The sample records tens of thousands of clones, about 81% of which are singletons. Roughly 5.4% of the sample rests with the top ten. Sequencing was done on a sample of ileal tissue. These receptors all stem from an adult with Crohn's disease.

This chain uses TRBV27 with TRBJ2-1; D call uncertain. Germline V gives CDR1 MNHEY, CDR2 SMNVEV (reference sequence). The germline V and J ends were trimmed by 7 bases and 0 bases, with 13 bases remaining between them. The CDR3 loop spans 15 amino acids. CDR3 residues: CASTYGSDSYNEQFF. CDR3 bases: TGTGCCAGCACGTACGGCAGCGACTCCTACAATGAGCAGTTCTTC.

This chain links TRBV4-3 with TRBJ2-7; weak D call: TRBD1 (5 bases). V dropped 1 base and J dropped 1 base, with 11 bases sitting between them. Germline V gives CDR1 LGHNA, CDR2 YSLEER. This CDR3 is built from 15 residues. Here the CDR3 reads CASSQVATVSYEQYF. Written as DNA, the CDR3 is TGCGCCAGCAGCCAAGTTGCGACAGTGTCCTACGAGCAGTACTTC.

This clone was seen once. CDR3 sequence: CASSPRGYEQYF. The CDR3 DNA reads as TGTGCCAGCAGCCCAAGGGGTTACGAGCAGTACTTC. V and J are TRBV5-6 and TRBJ2-7, with D possibly matching TRBD1 (5 bases). The CDR3 sequence is 12 residues long. V dropped 4 bases and J dropped 4 bases, with 9 bases sitting between them. Germline-derived CDR1 and CDR2 are SGHDT and YYEEEE.

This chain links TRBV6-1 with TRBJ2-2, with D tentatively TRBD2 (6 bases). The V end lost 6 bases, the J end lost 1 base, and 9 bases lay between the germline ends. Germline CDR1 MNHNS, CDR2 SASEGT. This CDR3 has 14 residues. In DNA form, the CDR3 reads TGTGCCAGCAGGGGGCGGGGGAACACCGGGGAGCTGTTTTTT. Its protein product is CASRGRGNTGELFF.

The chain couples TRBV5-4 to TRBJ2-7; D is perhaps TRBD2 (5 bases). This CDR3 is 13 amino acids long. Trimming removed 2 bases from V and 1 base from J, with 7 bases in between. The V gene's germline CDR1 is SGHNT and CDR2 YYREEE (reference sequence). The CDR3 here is CASSFGESYEQYF. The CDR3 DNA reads TGTGCCAGCAGCTTCGGGGAATCCTACGAGCAGTACTTC. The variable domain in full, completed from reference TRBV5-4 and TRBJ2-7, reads ETGVTQSPTHLIKTRGQQVTLRCSSQSGHNTVSWYQQALGQGPQFIFQYYREEENGRGNFPPRFSGLQFPNYSSELNVNALELDDSALYLCASSFGESYEQYFGPGTRLTVT.

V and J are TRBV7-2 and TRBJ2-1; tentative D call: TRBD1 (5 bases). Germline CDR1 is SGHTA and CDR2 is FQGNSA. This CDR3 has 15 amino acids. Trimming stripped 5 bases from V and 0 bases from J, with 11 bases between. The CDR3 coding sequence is TGTGCCAGCAGCCCAGGGCACTCCTCCTACAATGAGCAGTTCTTC. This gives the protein CASSPGHSSYNEQFF.

The CDR3 here is CASSLFSSGTSQETQYF. The CDR3 bases are TGTGCCAGTAGTTTATTCTCTTCCGGGACATCCCAAGAGACCCAGTACTTC. J is TRBJ2-5 and V is TRBV19, with a weak D call TRBD1 (6 bases). Deletions cut 5 bases from V and 1 base from J, with 20 bases between. The CDR3 runs to 17 residues. Germline V gives CDR1 LNHDA, CDR2 SQIVND (reference sequence).

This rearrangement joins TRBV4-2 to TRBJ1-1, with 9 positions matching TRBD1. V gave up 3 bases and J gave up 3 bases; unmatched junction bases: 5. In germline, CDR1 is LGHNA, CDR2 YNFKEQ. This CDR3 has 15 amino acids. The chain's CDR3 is CASSQQQGADTEAFF. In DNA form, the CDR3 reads TGTGCCAGCAGCCAGCAACAGGGGGCGGACACTGAAGCTTTCTTT.

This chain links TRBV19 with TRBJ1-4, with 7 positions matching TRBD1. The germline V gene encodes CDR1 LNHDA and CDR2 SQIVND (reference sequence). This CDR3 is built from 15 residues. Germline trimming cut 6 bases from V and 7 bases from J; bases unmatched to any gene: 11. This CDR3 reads CASSYAGQSTEKLFF. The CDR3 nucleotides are TGTGCCAGTAGCTACGCGGGACAGTCTACTGAAAAACTGTTTTTT.

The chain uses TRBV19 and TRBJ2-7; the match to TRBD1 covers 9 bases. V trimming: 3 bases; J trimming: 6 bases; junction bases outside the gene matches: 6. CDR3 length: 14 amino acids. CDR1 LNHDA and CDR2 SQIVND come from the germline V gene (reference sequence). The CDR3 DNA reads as TGTGCCAGTAGTATTCAGGGACAGGGCTCCGAGCAGTACTTC. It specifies CASSIQGQGSEQYF.

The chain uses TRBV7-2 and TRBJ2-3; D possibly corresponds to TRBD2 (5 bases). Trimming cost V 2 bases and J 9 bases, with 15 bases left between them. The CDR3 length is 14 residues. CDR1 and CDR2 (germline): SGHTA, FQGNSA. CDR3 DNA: TGTGCCAGCAGCTTAAGCGGCTCCTCGGGAACGCAGTATTTT. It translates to CASSLSGSSGTQYF.

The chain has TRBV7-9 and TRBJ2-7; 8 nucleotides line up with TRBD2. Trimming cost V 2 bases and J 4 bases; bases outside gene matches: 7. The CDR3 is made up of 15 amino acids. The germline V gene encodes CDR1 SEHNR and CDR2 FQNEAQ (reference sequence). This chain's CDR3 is CASSLRGLGPYEQYF. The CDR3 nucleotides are TGTGCCAGCAGCTTAAGGGGACTAGGACCTTACGAGCAGTACTTC.

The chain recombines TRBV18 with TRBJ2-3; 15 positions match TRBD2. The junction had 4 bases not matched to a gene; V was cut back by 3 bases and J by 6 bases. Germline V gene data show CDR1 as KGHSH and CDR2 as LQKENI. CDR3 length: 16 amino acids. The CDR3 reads CASSPRTSGGVDTQYF. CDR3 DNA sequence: TGTGCCAGCTCACCCCGGACTAGCGGGGGGGTTGATACGCAGTATTTT. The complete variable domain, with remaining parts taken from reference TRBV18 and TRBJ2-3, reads NAGVMQNPRHLVRRRGQEARLRCSPMKGHSHVYWYRQLPEEGLKFMVYLQKENIIDESGMPKERFSAEFPKEGPSILRIQQVVRGDSAAYFCASSPRTSGGVDTQYFGPGTRLTVL.

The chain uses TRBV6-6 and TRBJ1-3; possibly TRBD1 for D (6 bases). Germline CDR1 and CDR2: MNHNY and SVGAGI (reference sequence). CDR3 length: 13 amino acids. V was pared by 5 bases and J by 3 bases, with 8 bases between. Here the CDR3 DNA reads TGTGCCAGCAGTCAACAGGGTGGAAACACCATATATTTT. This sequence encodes CASSQQGGNTIYF.

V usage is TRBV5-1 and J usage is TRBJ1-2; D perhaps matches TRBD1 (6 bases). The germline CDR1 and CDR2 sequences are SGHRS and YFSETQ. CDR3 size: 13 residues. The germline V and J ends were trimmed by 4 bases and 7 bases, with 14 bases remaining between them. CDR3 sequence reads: CASSQQGSAGYTF. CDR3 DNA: TGCGCCAGCAGCCAACAGGGTTCGGCTGGCTACACCTTC.

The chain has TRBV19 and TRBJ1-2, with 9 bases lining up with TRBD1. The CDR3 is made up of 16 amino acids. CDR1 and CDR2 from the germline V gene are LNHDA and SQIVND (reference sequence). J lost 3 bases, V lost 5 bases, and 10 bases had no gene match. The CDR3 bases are TGTGCCAGTAGTGCCTGGGACAGGGTTTTCGACTATGGCTACACCTTC. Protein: CASSAWDRVFDYGYTF.

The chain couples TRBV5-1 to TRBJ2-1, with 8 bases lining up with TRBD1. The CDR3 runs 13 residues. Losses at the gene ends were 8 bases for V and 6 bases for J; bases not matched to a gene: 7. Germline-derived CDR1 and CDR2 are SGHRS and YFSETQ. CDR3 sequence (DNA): TGCGCCAGTCAGGGGGCGGCTATCAATGAGCAGTTCTTC. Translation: CASQGAAINEQFF.

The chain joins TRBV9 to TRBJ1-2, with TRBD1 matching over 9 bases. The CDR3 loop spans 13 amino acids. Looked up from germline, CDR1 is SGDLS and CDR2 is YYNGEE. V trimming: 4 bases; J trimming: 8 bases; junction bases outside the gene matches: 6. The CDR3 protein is CASSTRTGEGYTF. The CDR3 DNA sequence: TGTGCCAGCAGCACCCGGACAGGGGAAGGCTACACCTTC.

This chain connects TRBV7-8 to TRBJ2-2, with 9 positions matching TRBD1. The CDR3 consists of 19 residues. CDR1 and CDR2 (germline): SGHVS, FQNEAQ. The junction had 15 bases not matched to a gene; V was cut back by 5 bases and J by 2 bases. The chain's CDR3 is CASSSFRTGTGSNTGELFF. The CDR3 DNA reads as TGTGCCAGCAGCAGTTTCCGTACTGGGACAGGGTCCAACACCGGGGAGCTGTTTTTT.

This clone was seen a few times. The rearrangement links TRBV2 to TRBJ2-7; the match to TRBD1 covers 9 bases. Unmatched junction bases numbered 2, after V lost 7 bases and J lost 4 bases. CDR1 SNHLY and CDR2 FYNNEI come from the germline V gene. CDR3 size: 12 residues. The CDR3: CASKDRGYEQYF. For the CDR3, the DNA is TGTGCCAGCAAGGACAGGGGTTACGAGCAGTACTTC.

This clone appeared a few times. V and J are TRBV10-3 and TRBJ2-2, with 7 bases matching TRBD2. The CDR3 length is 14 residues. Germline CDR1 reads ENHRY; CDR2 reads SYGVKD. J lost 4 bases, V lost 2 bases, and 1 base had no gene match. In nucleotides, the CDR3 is TGTGCCATCAGTGAGGGGGGGGGCACCGGGGAGCTGTTTTTT. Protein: CAISEGGGTGELFF.